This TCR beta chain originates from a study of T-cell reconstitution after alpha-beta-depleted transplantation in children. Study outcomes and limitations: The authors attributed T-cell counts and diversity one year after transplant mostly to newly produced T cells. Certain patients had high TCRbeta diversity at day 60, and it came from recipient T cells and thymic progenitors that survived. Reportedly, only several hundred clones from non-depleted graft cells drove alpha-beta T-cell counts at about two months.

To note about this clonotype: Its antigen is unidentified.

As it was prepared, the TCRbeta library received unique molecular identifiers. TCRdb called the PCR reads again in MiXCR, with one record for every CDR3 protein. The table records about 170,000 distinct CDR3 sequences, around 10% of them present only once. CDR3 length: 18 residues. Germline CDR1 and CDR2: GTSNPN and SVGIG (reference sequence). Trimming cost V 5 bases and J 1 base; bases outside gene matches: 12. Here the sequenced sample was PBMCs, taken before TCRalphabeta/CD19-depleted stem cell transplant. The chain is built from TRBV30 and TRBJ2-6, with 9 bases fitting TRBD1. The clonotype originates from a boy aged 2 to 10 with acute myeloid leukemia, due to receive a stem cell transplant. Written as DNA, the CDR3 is TGTGCCTGGTGGGGGCACAGGGGGCTAAGGTCTGGGGCCAACGTCCTGACTTTC. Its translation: CAWWGHRGLRSGANVLTF.